The sequence of this T cell receptor (beta chain) was determined in a study of blood T cell repertoires in COVID-19. This CDR3 is built from 10 residues. V lost 5 bases and J 5 bases, leaving 6 bases between the germline ends. Germline lookup yields CDR1 GTSNPN and CDR2 SVGIG (reference sequence). Some clones are missing from TCRdb's copy, which holds only in-frame ones; the method was immunoSEQ multiplex PCR. The sample consists of over 100,000 clones, less than 85% of them appearing once. Sequencing was done on a sample of peripheral blood. This chain connects TRBV30 to TRBJ1-1; D remains ambiguous. The clonotype comes from a woman in her fifties or sixties with acute or convalescent COVID-19. CDR3: CAWGETEAFF. CDR3 coding DNA: TGTGCCTGGGGGGAGACTGAAGCTTTCTTT.